This T cell receptor (beta chain) is drawn from a study of cytomegalovirus exposure and HLA in healthy donors. V shed 4 bases and J shed 0 bases, with 7 bases lying between them. Germline CDR1 MDHEN, CDR2 SYDVKM. The CDR3 has 14 residues. Turning to this clone: Antigen unknown.

Amplification used 60 Vbeta primers and 13 Jbeta primers. Libraries were prepared by immunoSEQ multiplex PCR; TCRdb keeps only in-frame clonotypes and omits some of them. This table lists 85,000 to 90,000 clones. General study points: Investigators reported 150 to 200 TCR beta chains as tied to cytomegalovirus. Roughly uniform sequencing depth across donors was assumed, possibly incorrectly.

This TCR came from a man aged 45-65 years in good health and CMV-seropositive. The genes are TRBV28 and TRBJ2-1, with D maybe TRBD2 (5 bases). The sequenced material came from PBMCs. The CDR3 loop is CASSSGSSYNEQFF. DNA of the CDR3: TGTGCCAGCAGTTCGGGGAGCTCCTACAATGAGCAGTTCTTC.